What follows describes a single TCR beta chain. The PCR employed 60 Vbeta primers together with 13 Jbeta primers. Assay used: immunoSEQ multiplex PCR; TCRdb lists only in-frame clones, some missing. The sample shows tens of thousands of clones, almost 85% of them seen only once. These data originate in a study of cytomegalovirus exposure and HLA in healthy donors. The germline gives CDR1 SGDLS, CDR2 YYNGEE. J was trimmed by 4 bases and V by 0 bases; bases with no gene match: 3. The CDR3 loop spans 15 amino acids. The chain carries TRBV9 and TRBJ2-3; 9 positions agree with TRBD2. Sequenced sample: PBMCs. This clonotype was obtained from a man aged 50 or older in good health and CMV-seronegative. In DNA form, the CDR3 reads TGTGCCAGCAGCGTAGAAGGCGGGGGGGCAGATACGCAGTATTTT. Translation gives CASSVEGGGADTQYF.